A selection of T cell receptor beta chains follows, all from one sample in a study of graft-versus-host responses after intestinal transplantation. The data were produced by immunoSEQ multiplex PCR, yet TCRdb's version contains in-frame clones alone and is incomplete. The table includes tens of thousands of clones, about 87% detected once. The sequencing here drew on PBMCs, taken 26 days after transplant. The receptors shown here come from a human patient who received an intestinal transplant, so some T cells may come from the graft donor. Both conserved end residues are part of each CDR3. The D gene is left open where the match is weak. Part of the rows lack a size; the others show once, few, many or a class for expanded clones.

J gene	D gene	clone size	V gene	CDR3 protein	CDR3 DNA
TRBJ2-3	TRBD2	NA	TRBV9	CASSVGLAGGNTDTQYF	TGTGCCAGCAGCGTAGGACTAGCGGGGGGGAACACAGATACGCAGTATTTT
TRBJ1-1	TRBD1	NA	TRBV5-1	CASSLGQGTGNTEAFF	TGCGCCAGCAGCTTGGGACAGGGGACGGGGAACACTGAAGCTTTCTTT
TRBJ2-1	TRBD1	NA	TRBV2	CASSESTDRVGNEQFF	TGTGCCAGCAGCGAATCAACGGACAGGGTGGGGAATGAGCAGTTCTTC
TRBJ2-1	TRBD2	NA	TRBV6-1	CASGLGPTNEQFF	TGTGCCAGCGGACTAGGGCCCACTAATGAGCAGTTCTTC
TRBJ2-3	TRBD2	NA	TRBV10-1	CASSDPTGLAGGHTDTQYF	TGCGCCAGCAGTGATCCGACCGGACTAGCGGGGGGACATACAGATACGCAGTATTTT
TRBJ2-1	TRBD2	NA	TRBV5-6	CASSLEPGTNNEQFF	TGTGCCAGCAGCTTGGAACCCGGGACTAACAATGAGCAGTTCTTC
TRBJ1-4	TRBD1	NA	TRBV28	CASSFQGAGGKLFF	TGTGCCAGCAGTTTCCAGGGGGCTGGGGGAAAACTGTTTTTT
TRBJ1-2	TRBD1	NA	TRBV27	CASSLTSLGQGYGYTF	TGTGCCAGCAGTTTAACCTCATTGGGACAGGGCTATGGCTACACCTTC
TRBJ2-1	TRBD1	NA	TRBV19	CASSISGTGGNEQFF	TGTGCCAGTAGTATTTCCGGGACAGGGGGCAATGAGCAGTTCTTC
TRBJ2-4	TRBD2	few	TRBV29-1	CSVGLAGGAGPKNIQYF	TGCAGCGTTGGACTAGCGGGGGGGGCCGGGCCCAAAAACATTCAGTACTTC
TRBJ1-6	NA	NA	TRBV7-6	CASSGGVREGNSPLHF	TGTGCCAGCAGCGGGGGGGTACGGGAAGGTAATTCACCCCTCCACTTT
TRBJ1-5	NA	NA	TRBV19	CASREDRFYQPQHF	TGTGCCAGTAGAGAAGACAGGTTTTATCAGCCCCAGCATTTT
TRBJ1-1	NA	NA	TRBV20-1	CSVKEVTEAFF	TGCAGTGTGAAGGAGGTTACTGAAGCTTTCTTT
TRBJ2-1	NA	NA	TRBV9	CASSVGPSGNEQFF	TGTGCCAGCAGCGTAGGGCCGAGCGGGAATGAGCAGTTCTTC
TRBJ1-2	NA	NA	TRBV6-5	CASSFGQGGGYTF	TGTGCCAGCAGTTTCGGACAAGGTGGCGGCTACACCTTC
TRBJ2-2	TRBD1	NA	TRBV10-1	CASSADRGTGELFF	TGCGCCAGCAGTGCGGACAGGGGGACCGGGGAGCTGTTTTTT
TRBJ1-2	NA	NA	TRBV15	CATSRDKSLYGYTF	TGTGCCACCAGCAGAGACAAGAGCCTCTATGGCTACACCTTC
TRBJ2-5	NA	once	TRBV6-5	CASSNYRAGETQYF	TGTGCCAGCAGTAACTACAGGGCGGGAGAGACCCAGTACTTC
TRBJ1-6	NA	NA	TRBV5-6	CASSSFGEPLHF	TGTGCCAGCAGCTCTTTCGGGGAACCCCTCCACTTT
TRBJ1-5	TRBD1	NA	TRBV28	CASMRDREKDSNQPQHF	TGTGCCAGCATGAGAGACAGGGAGAAGGATAGCAATCAGCCCCAGCATTTT
TRBJ2-1	TRBD1	NA	TRBV19	CASSATGQGLPEQFF	TGTGCCAGTAGCGCCACGGGACAGGGCCTTCCGGAGCAGTTCTTC
TRBJ2-5	NA	NA	TRBV7-3	CASSLGGYQETQYF	TGTGCCAGCAGCTTAGGGGGCTACCAAGAGACCCAGTACTTC
TRBJ2-7	NA	NA	TRBV5-1	CASSPMGAGSYEQYF	TGCGCCAGCAGCCCCATGGGGGCGGGCTCCTACGAGCAGTACTTC
TRBJ2-1	NA	NA	TRBV28	CASSYSRVYNEQFF	TGTGCCAGCAGTTATTCCAGGGTCTACAATGAGCAGTTCTTC
TRBJ1-1	NA	NA	TRBV10-3	CAIRGGTANTEAFF	TGTGCCATCAGGGGAGGGACCGCTAACACTGAAGCTTTCTTT
TRBJ2-1	NA	once	TRBV6-5	CASKSGPAPGDEQFF	TGTGCCAGCAAGTCGGGCCCCGCTCCGGGGGATGAGCAGTTCTTC
TRBJ2-6	NA	NA	TRBV6-6	CASSYASRSGANVLTF	TGTGCCAGCAGTTACGCGTCTCGATCTGGGGCCAACGTCCTGACTTTC
TRBJ2-1	NA	NA	TRBV4-1	CASSLERDAYPGLSSYNEQFF	TGCGCCAGCAGCCTAGAAAGAGATGCTTACCCGGGACTTAGCTCCTACAATGAGCAGTTCTTC
TRBJ1-2	NA	NA	TRBV28	CASSSPGSPSRGYTF	TGTGCCAGCAGCTCTCCGGGATCCCCAAGTAGAGGCTACACCTTC
TRBJ2-5	TRBD2	NA	TRBV4-1	CASSQERAGGPETQYF	TGCGCCAGCAGCCAAGAACGAGCGGGAGGGCCGGAGACCCAGTACTTC
TRBJ2-1	TRBD1	once	TRBV19	CASSTRTGRFYNEQFF	TGTGCCAGTAGTACCAGGACAGGCCGCTTCTACAATGAGCAGTTCTTC
TRBJ1-1	NA	NA	TRBV5-4	CASSFKTANTEAFF	TGTGCCAGCAGCTTCAAGACAGCGAACACTGAAGCTTTCTTT
TRBJ1-4	NA	NA	TRBV5-5	CASSFWEGPFEKLFF	TGTGCCAGCAGCTTTTGGGAGGGACCGTTCGAAAAACTGTTTTTT
TRBJ1-5	NA	NA	TRBV11-2	CASSLDGRDSNQPQHF	TGTGCCAGCAGCTTAGACGGCAGGGATAGCAATCAGCCCCAGCATTTT
TRBJ2-2	NA	NA	TRBV4-1	CASSQDREGANTGELFF	TGCGCCAGCAGCCAAGATCGCGAGGGGGCGAACACCGGGGAGCTGTTTTTT